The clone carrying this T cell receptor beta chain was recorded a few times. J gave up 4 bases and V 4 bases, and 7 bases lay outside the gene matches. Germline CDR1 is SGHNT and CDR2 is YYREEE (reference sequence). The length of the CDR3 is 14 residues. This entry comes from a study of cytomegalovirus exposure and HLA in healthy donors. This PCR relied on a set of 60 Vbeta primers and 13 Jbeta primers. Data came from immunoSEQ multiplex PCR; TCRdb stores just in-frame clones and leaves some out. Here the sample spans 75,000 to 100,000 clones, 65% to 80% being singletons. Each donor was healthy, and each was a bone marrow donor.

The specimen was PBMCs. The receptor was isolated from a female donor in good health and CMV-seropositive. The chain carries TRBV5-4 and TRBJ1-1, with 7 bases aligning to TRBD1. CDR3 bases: TGTGCCAGCAGCACGGAACAGGGGCGCACTGAAGCTTTCTTT. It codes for CASSTEQGRTEAFF.